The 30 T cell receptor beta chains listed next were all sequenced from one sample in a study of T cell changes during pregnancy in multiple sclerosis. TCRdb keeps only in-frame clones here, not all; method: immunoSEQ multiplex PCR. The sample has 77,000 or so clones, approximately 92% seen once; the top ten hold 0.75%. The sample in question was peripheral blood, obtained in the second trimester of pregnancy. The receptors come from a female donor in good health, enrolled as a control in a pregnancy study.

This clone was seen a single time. CDR3 sequence: CASSLGGSSTEAFF. In DNA form, the CDR3 reads TGTGCCAGCAGCTTGGGGGGAAGTTCCACTGAAGCTTTCTTT. V is TRBV7-9 and J is TRBJ1-1; possibly TRBD1 for D (5 bases). The V gene lost 3 bases and the J gene lost 4 bases, with 12 bases spanning the gap. The germline V gene has CDR1 SEHNR and CDR2 FQNEAQ (reference sequence). The CDR3 covers 14 residues. Supplemented by reference TRBV7-9 and TRBJ1-1, the full variable domain reads DTGVSQNPRHKITKRGQNVTFRCDPISEHNRLYWYRQTLGQGPEFLTYFQNEAQLEKSRLLSDRFSAERPKGSFSTLEIQRTEQGDSAMYLCASSLGGSSTEAFFGQGTRLTVV.

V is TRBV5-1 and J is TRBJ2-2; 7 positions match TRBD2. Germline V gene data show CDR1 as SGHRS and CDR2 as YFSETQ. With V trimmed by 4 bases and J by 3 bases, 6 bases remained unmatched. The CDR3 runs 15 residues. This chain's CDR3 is CASSATSAHTGELFF. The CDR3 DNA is TGCGCCAGCAGCGCAACTAGCGCTCACACCGGGGAGCTGTTTTTT.

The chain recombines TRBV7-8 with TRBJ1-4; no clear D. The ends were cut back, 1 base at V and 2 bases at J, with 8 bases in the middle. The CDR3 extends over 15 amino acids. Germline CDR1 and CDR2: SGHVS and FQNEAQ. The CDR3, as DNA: TGTGCCAGCAGCTTAGATCCGGGGACTAATGAAAAACTGTTTTTT. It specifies CASSLDPGTNEKLFF.

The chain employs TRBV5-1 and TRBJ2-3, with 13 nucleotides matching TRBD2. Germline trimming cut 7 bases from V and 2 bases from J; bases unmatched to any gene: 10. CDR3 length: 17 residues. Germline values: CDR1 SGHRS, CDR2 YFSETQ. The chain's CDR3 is CASSAQTSGGATDTQYF. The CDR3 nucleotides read TGCGCCAGCTCCGCCCAAACTAGCGGGGGGGCCACAGATACGCAGTATTTT.

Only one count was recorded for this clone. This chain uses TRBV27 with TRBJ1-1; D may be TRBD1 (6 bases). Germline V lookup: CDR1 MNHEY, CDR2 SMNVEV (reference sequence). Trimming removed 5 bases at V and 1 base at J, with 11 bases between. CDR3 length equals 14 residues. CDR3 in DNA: TGTGCCAGCAGTCCGACAGGATGGAACACTGAAGCTTTCTTT. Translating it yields CASSPTGWNTEAFF.

As DNA, the CDR3 is TGTGCCGTACAGGGCACTAGTAGCACAGATACGCAGTATTTT. This encodes CAVQGTSSTDTQYF. The rearrangement links TRBV30 to TRBJ2-3; the D gene is possibly TRBD1 (6 bases). Trimming pared 8 bases from V and 0 bases from J, leaving 15 bases between. The germline gives CDR1 GTSNPN, CDR2 SVGIG (reference sequence). The CDR3 sequence is 14 residues long.

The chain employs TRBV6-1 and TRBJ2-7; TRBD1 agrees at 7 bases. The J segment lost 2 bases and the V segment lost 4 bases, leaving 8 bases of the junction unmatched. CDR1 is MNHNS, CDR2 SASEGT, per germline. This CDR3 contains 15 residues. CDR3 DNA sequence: TGTGCCAGCAGTGTAGAAGTGGGACAGACCTACGAGCAGTACTTC. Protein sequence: CASSVEVGQTYEQYF.

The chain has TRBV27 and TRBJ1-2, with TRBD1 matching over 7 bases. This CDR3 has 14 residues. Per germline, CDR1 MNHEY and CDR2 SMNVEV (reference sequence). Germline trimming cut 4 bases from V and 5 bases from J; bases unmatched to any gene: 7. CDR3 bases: TGTGCCAGCAGTTGGGGACAGCCTTTATATGGCTACACCTTC. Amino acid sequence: CASSWGQPLYGYTF.

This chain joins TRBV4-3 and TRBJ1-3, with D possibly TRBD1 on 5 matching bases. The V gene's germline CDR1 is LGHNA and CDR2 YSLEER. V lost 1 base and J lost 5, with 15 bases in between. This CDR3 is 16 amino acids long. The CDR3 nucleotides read TGCGCCAGCAGCCAAGCGGGGGGAGTAGGCAGAAACACCATATATTTT. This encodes CASSQAGGVGRNTIYF.

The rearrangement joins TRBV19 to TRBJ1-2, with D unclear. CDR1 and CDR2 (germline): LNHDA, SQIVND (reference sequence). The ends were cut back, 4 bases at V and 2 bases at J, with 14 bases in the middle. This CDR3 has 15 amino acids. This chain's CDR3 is CASSTRQEENYGYTF. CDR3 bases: TGTGCCAGTAGTACCCGCCAGGAGGAAAACTATGGCTACACCTTC.

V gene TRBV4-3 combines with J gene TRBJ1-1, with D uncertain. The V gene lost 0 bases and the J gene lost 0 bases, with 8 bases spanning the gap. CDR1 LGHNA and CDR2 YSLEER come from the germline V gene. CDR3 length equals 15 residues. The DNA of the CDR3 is TGCGCCAGCAGCCAAGATCTGGGCATGAACACTGAAGCTTTCTTT. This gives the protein CASSQDLGMNTEAFF.

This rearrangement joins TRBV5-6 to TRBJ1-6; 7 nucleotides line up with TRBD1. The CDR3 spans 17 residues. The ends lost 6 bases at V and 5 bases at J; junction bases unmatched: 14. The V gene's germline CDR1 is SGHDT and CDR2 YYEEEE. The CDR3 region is CASTMAGTAIHNSPLHF. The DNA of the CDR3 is TGTGCCAGCACCATGGCGGGGACAGCAATCCATAATTCACCCCTCCACTTT.

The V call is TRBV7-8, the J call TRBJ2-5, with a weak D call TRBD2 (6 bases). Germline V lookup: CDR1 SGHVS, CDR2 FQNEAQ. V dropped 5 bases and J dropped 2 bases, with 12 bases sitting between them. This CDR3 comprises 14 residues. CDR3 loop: CASSVGGEQETQYF. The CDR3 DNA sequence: TGTGCCAGCAGCGTCGGGGGAGAGCAAGAGACCCAGTACTTC.

CDR3 amino acids: CASSRDEETQYF. CDR3 in DNA: TGTGCCAGCAGCCGAGATGAGGAGACCCAGTACTTC. J is TRBJ2-5 and V is TRBV5-4, with unresolved D. Trimming took off 4 bases at V and 5 bases at J, with 9 bases between the two ends. This CDR3 is built from 12 residues. In germline, CDR1 is SGHNT, CDR2 YYREEE (reference sequence). The whole variable domain, remainder taken from reference TRBV5-4 and TRBJ2-5, is ETGVTQSPTHLIKTRGQQVTLRCSSQSGHNTVSWYQQALGQGPQFIFQYYREEENGRGNFPPRFSGLQFPNYSSELNVNALELDDSALYLCASSRDEETQYFGPGTRLLVL.

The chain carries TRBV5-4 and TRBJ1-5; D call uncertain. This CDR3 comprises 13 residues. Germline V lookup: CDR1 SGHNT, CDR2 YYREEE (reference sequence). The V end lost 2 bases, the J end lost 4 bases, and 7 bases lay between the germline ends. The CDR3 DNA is TGTGCCAGCAGCTTTGAGGGAAATCAGCCCCAGCATTTT. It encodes CASSFEGNQPQHF.

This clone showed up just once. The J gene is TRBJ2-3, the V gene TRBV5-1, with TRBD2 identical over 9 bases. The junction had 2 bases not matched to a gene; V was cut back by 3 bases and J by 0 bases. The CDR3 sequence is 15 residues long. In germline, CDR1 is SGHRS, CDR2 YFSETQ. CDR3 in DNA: TGCGCCAGCAGCTCCAGCGGGGGGAGCACAGATACGCAGTATTTT. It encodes CASSSSGGSTDTQYF. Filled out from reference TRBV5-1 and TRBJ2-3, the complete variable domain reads KAGVTQTPRYLIKTRGQQVTLSCSPISGHRSVSWYQQTPGQGLQFLFEYFSETQRNKGNFPGRFSGRQFSNSRSEMNVSTLELGDSALYLCASSSSGGSTDTQYFGPGTRLTVL.

In DNA form, the CDR3 reads TGTGCCAGTAGTATGCCCAGGACTGAAGCTTTCTTT. Amino acids: CASSMPRTEAFF. The genes are TRBV19 and TRBJ1-1; no definite D call. The V and J ends lost 3 bases and 5 bases respectively, with 7 bases between them. The germline gives CDR1 LNHDA, CDR2 SQIVND (reference sequence). The CDR3 is made up of 12 amino acids.

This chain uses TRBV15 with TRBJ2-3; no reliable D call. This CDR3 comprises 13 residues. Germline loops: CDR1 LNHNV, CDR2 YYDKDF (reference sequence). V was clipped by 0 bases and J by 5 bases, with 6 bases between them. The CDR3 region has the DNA TGTGCCACCAGCAGAGATACGAGAGATACGCAGTATTTT. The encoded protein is CATSRDTRDTQYF.

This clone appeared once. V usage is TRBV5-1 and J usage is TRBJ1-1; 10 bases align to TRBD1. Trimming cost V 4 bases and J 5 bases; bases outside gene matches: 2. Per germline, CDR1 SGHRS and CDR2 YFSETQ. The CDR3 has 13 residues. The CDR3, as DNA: TGCGCCAGCAGCGGGACAGGGGTAACTGAAGCTTTCTTT. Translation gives CASSGTGVTEAFF.

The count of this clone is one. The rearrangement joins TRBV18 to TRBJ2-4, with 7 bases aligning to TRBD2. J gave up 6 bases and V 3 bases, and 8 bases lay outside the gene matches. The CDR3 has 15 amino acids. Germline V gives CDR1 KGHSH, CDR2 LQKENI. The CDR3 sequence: CASSPEMGGRNIQYF. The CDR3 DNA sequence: TGTGCCAGCTCACCTGAAATGGGGGGGAGAAACATTCAGTACTTC. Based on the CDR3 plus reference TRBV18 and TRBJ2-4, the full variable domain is NAGVMQNPRHLVRRRGQEARLRCSPMKGHSHVYWYRQLPEEGLKFMVYLQKENIIDESGMPKERFSAEFPKEGPSILRIQQVVRGDSAAYFCASSPEMGGRNIQYFGAGTRLSVL.

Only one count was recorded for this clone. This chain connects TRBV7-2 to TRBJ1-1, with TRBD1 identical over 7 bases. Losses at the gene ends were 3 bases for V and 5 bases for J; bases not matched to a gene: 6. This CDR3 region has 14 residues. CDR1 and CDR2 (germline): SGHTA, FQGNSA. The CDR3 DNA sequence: TGTGCCAGCAGCTTGAATCAGGGGGGAACTGAAGCTTTCTTT. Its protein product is CASSLNQGGTEAFF.

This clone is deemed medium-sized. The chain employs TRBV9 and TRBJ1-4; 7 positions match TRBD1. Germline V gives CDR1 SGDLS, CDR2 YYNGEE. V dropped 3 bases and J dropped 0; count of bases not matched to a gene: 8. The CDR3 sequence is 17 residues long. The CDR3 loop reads CASSEGSGTATNEKLFF. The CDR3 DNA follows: TGTGCCAGCAGCGAGGGGTCGGGGACAGCAACTAATGAAAAACTGTTTTTT.

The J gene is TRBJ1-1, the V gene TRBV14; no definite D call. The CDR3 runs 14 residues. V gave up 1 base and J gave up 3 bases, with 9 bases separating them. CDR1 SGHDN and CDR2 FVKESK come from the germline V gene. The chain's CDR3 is CASSQGRTYTEAFF. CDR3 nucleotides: TGTGCCAGCAGCCAAGGACGGACTTACACTGAAGCTTTCTTT.

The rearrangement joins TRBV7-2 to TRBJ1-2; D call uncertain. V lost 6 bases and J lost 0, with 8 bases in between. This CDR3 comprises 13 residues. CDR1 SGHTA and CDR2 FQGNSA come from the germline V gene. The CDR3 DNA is TGTGCCAGCAGGGCAGGCCCTAACTATGGCTACACCTTC. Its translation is CASRAGPNYGYTF. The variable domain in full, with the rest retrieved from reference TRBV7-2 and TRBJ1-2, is GAGVSQSPSNKVTEKGKDVELRCDPISGHTALYWYRQSLGQGLEFLIYFQGNSAPDKSGLPSDRFSAERTGGSVSTLTIQRTQQEDSAVYLCASRAGPNYGYTFGSGTRLTVV.

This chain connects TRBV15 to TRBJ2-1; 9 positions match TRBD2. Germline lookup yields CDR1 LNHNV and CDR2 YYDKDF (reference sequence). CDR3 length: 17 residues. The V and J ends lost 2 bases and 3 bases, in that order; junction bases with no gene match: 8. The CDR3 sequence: CATSRFGSSGVYNEQFF. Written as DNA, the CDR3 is TGTGCCACCAGCAGATTTGGGTCTAGCGGGGTCTACAATGAGCAGTTCTTC. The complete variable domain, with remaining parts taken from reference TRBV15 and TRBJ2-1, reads DAMVIQNPRYQVTQFGKPVTLSCSQTLNHNVMYWYQQKSSQAPKLLFHYYDKDFNNEADTPDNFQSRRPNTSFCFLDIRSPGLGDTAMYLCATSRFGSSGVYNEQFFGPGTRLTVL.

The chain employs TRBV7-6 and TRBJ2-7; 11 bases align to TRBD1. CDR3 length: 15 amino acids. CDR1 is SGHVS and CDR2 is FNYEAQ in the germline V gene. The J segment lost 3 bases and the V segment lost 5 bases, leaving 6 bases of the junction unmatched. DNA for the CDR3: TGTGCCAGCAGCCCAGGGACAGGGGGAGTCTACGAGCAGTACTTC. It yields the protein CASSPGTGGVYEQYF.

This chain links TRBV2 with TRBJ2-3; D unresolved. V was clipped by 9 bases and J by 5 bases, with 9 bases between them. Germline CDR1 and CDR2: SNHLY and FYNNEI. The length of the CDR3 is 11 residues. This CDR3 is CASRLVDTQYF. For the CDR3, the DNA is TGTGCCAGTCGACTGGTAGATACGCAGTATTTT.

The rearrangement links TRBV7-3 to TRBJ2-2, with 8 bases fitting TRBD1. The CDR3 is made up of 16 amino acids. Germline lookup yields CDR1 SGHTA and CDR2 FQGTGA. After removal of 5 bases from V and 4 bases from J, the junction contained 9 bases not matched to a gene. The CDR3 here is CASSRETGALTGELFF. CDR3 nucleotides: TGTGCCAGCAGCCGCGAGACAGGGGCTCTCACCGGGGAGCTGTTTTTT.

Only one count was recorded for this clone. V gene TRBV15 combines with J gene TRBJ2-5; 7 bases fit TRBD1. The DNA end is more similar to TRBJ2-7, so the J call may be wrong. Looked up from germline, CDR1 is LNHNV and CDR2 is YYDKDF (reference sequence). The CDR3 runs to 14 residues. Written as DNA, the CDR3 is TGTGCCACCAGTCCCCACCGGGACAGATACGAGCAGTACTTC. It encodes CATSPHRDRYEQYF.

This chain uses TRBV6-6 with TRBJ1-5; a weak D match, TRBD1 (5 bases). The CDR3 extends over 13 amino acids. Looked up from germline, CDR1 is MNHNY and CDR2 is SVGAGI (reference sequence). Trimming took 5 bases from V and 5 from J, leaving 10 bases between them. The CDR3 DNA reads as TGTGCCAGCAGTGGACGGGGGGATCAGCCCCAGCATTTT. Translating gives CASSGRGDQPQHF.